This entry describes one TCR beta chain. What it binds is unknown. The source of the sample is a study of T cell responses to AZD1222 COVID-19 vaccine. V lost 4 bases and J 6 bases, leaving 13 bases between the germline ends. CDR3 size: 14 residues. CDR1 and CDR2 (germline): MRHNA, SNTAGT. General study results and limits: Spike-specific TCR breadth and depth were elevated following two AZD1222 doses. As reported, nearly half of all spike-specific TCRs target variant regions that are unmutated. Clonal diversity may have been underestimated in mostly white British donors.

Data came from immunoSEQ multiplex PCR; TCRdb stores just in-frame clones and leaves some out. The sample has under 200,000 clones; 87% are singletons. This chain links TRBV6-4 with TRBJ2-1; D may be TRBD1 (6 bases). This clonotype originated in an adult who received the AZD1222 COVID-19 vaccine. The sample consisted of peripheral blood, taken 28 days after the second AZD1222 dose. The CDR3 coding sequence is TGTGCCAGCAGTGTGAGTGTGGGGGCCAATGAGCAGTTCTTC. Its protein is CASSVSVGANEQFF.